The T cell receptor beta chain under discussion was sequenced for a study of T-cell memory formation after mild COVID-19. Overall study results and limits: Certain responding clones were present in pre-infection memory, suggesting participation of cross-reactive memory.

The CDR3 spans 12 residues. Germline values: CDR1 SEHNR, CDR2 FQNEAQ (reference sequence). V shed 5 bases and J shed 2 bases, with 5 bases lying between them. This clonotype came up many times. Its antigen remains unknown. TCRdb ran MiXCR on the 5' RACE reads and lists one entry per CDR3 protein. The sample contains fewer than 600,000 distinct CDR3 sequences, roughly a fifth of which appear only once. The sequenced sample was PBMCs or a T cell subset sorted from them (not recorded which). The rearrangement joins TRBV7-9 to TRBJ2-3; D gene unclear. This TCR came from an adult woman who had mild COVID-19 (a few samples of this study predate the infection). Cell type and time point are not known. CDR3 DNA: TGTGCCAGCAGCGCTACCACAGATACGCAGTATTTT. Amino acid sequence: CASSATTDTQYF.